What follows is one TCR beta chain and its context. This sample was taken from a study of T cell responses to AZD1222 COVID-19 vaccine. Clones were sequenced by immunoSEQ multiplex PCR, and TCRdb holds only the in-frame ones, with some missing. In the table there are roughly 180,000 clones, roughly 87% of which are singletons. J was trimmed by 2 bases and V by 10 bases; bases with no gene match: 12. The length of the CDR3 is 15 residues. Germline assignment: CDR1 LNHDA and CDR2 SQIVND (reference sequence). The TCR originated in an adult in good health. This chain connects TRBV19 to TRBJ2-3, with TRBD1 identical over 7 bases. Material: peripheral blood, obtained on day 0 of AZD1222 vaccination. CDR3 residues: CATKTGVSATDTQYF. CDR3 sequence (DNA): TGTGCCACCAAAACAGGGGTTTCTGCCACAGATACGCAGTATTTT.